This T cell receptor (beta chain) was sequenced for a study of shared clonotypes between healthy human individuals. As defined, naive CD8 cells were CD45RO-negative and positively selected for CCR7, with terminally differentiated effector memory CD45RA+ cells excluded. The CDR3 totals 15 residues. Deletions cut 1 base from V and 3 bases from J, with 10 bases between. The germline V gene encodes CDR1 MNHEY and CDR2 SMNVEV (reference sequence). This table comes from immunoSEQ multiplex PCR, and its TCRdb copy is limited to in-frame clones, with some not included. Here the sample spans around 550,000 clones, about 95% being singletons.

Sequenced sample: naive CD8+ T cells sorted from blood. The rearrangement uses TRBV27 and TRBJ1-5; D possibly corresponds to TRBD1 (6 bases). The receptor was isolated from a woman under 40 in good health. The CDR3 DNA reads as TGTGCCAGCAGTTTATATGGGGGCACCAATCAGCCCCAGCATTTT. Translating gives CASSLYGGTNQPQHF.